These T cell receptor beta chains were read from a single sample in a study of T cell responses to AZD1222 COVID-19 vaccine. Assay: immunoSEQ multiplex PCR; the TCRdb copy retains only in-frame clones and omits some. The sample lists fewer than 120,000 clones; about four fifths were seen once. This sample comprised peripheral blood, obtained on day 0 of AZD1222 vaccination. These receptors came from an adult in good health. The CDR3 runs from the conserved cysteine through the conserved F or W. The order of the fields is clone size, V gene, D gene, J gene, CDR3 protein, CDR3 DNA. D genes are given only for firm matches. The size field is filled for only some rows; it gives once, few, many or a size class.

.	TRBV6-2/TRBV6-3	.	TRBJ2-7	CASSFRAYEQYF	TGTGCCAGCAGTTTCAGGGCTTACGAGCAGTACTTC
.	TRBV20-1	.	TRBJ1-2	CSASIGNGYTF	TGCAGTGCTAGTATAGGGAATGGCTACACCTTC
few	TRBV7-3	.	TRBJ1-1	CASSFGGARHTEAFF	TGTGCCAGCAGCTTTGGGGGGGCGAGGCACACTGAAGCTTTCTTT
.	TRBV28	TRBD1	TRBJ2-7	CASSSWDRVSYEQYF	TGTGCCAGCAGTTCGTGGGACAGGGTTTCCTACGAGCAGTACTTC
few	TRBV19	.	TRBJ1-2	CASNPSQLGGPGYTF	TGTGCCAGTAACCCCTCGCAATTGGGGGGGCCTGGCTACACCTTC
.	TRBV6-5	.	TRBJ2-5	CASSYTGQETQYF	TGTGCCAGCAGTTATACGGGTCAAGAGACCCAGTACTTC
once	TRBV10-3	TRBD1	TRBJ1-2	CAISEGGDRVIYGYTF	TGTGCCATCAGTGAAGGTGGGGACAGGGTTATCTATGGCTACACCTTC
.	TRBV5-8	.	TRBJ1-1	CASSLGQARMNTEAFF	TGTGCCAGCAGCTTGGGCCAGGCCCGCATGAACACTGAAGCTTTCTTT
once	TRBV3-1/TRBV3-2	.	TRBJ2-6	CASSQETTDGRANVLTF	TGTGCCAGCAGCCAAGAGACAACAGATGGACGGGCCAACGTCCTGACTTTC
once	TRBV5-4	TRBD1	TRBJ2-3	CASSLQDRSLTDTQYF	TGTGCCAGCAGCTTGCAGGACAGGAGTCTCACAGATACGCAGTATTTT
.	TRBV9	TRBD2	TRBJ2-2	CASSPGLAGASTGELFF	TGTGCCAGCAGCCCGGGACTAGCGGGAGCGTCCACCGGGGAGCTGTTTTTT
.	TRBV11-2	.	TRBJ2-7	CASSLGRGTNLGYEQYF	TGTGCCAGCAGCTTAGGAAGAGGGACCAACCTGGGCTACGAGCAGTACTTC
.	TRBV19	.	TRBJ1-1	CASLEDTEAFF	TGTGCCAGTCTGGAGGACACTGAAGCTTTCTTT
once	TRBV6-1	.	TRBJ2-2	CASSEVVGELFF	TGTGCCAGCAGTGAAGTCGTCGGGGAGCTGTTTTTT
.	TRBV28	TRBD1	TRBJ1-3	CASSYRGLLGNTIYF	TGTGCCAGCAGTTACAGGGGGCTACTTGGAAACACCATATATTTT
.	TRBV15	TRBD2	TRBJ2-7	CATSSPPGLAGLSYEQYF	TGTGCCACCAGCAGCCCCCCGGGACTAGCGGGCCTCTCCTACGAGCAGTACTTC
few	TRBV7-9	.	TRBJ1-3	CASSWDGVLSGNTIYF	TGTGCCAGCAGCTGGGACGGAGTCCTCTCTGGAAACACCATATATTTT
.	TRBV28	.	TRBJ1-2	CASTARDDGYTF	TGTGCCAGCACAGCCAGGGATGATGGCTACACCTTC